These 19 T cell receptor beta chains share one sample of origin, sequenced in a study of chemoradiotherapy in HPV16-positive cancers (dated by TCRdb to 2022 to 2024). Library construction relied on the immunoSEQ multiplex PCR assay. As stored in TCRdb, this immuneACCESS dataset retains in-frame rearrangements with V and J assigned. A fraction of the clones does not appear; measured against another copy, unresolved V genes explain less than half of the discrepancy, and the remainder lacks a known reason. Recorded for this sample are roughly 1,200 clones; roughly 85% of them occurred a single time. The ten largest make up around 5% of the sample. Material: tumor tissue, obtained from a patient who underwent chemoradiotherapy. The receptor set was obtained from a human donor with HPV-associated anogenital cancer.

CDR3 amino acids: CASSLKVIEQFF. CDR3 in DNA: TGTGCCAGCAGCTTAAAGGTTATTGAGCAGTTCTTC. The rearrangement links TRBV7-9 to TRBJ2-1; D not resolved. CDR3 length equals 12 residues. Germline V gene sequence: CDR1 SEHNR, CDR2 FQNEAQ (reference sequence). Trimming stripped 2 bases from V and 9 bases from J, with 8 bases between.

In DNA form, the CDR3 reads TGTGCCAGCAGTGATCTAGCGGGAGGGGAGACCCAGTACTTC. This translates into CASSDLAGGETQYF. This sequence joins TRBV2 and TRBJ2-5; 12 positions match TRBD2. CDR1 SNHLY and CDR2 FYNNEI come from the germline V gene. J was trimmed by 5 bases and V by 3 bases; bases with no gene match: 1. The CDR3 consists of 14 residues.

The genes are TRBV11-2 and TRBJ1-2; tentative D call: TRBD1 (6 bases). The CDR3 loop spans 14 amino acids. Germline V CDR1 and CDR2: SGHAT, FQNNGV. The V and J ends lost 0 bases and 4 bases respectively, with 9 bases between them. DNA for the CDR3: TGTGCCAGCAGCTTAGATACAGGGACCTATGGCTACACCTTC. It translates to CASSLDTGTYGYTF.

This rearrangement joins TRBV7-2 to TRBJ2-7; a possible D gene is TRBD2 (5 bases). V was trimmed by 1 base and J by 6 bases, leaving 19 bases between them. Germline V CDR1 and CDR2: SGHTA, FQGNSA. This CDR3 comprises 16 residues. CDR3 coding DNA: TGTGCCAGCAGCTTAGACACAACGGGGTGGCGCGGCGAGCAGTACTTC. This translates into CASSLDTTGWRGEQYF.

The CDR3 spells CASSQRGAWGNTIYF. DNA for the CDR3: TGTGCCAGCAGTCAGCGGGGGGCCTGGGGAAACACCATATATTTT. The rearrangement joins TRBV27 to TRBJ1-3, with a weak D call TRBD1 (6 bases). Germline CDR1 reads MNHEY; CDR2 reads SMNVEV (reference sequence). The CDR3 is made up of 15 amino acids. V lost 5 bases and J lost 4, with 15 bases in between.

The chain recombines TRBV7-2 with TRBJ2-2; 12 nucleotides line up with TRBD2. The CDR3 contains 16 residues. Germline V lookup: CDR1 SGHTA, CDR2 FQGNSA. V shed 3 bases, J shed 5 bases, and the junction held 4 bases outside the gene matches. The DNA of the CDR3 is TGTGCCAGCAGCTTGACTAGCGGGAGTGCTACCGGGGAGCTGTTTTTT. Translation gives CASSLTSGSATGELFF. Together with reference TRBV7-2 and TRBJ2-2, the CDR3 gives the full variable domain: GAGVSQSPSNKVTEKGKDVELRCDPISGHTALYWYRQSLGQGLEFLIYFQGNSAPDKSGLPSDRFSAERTGGSVSTLTIQRTQQEDSAVYLCASSLTSGSATGELFFGEGSRLTVL.

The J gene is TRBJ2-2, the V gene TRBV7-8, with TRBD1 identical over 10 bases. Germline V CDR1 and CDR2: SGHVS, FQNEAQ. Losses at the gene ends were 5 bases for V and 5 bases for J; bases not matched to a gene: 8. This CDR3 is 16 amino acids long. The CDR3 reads CASSISGTGVTGELFF. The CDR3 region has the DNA TGTGCCAGCAGCATCTCCGGGACAGGGGTTACCGGGGAGCTGTTTTTT.

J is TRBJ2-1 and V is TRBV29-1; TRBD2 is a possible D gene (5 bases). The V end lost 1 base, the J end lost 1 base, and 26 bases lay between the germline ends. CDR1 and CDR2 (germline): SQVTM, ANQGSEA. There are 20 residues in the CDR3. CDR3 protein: CSVEVPPGSSVQRSYNEQFF. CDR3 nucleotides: TGCAGCGTTGAAGTCCCCCCGGGGTCAAGTGTACAGAGATCCTACAATGAGCAGTTCTTC.

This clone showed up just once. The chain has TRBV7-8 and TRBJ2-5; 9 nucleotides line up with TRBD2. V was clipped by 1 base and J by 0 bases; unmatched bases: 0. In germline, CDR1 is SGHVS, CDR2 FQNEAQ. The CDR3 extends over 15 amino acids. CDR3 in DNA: TGTGCCAGCAGCTTAGGGACTAGCGACCAAGAGACCCAGTACTTC. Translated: CASSLGTSDQETQYF.

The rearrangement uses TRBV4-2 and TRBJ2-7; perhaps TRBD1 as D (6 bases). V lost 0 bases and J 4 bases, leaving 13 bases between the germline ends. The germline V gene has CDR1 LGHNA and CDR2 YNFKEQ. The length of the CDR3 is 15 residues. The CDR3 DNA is TGTGCCAGCAGCCAAGATTACGACAGGATTTACGAGCAGTACTTC. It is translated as CASSQDYDRIYEQYF.

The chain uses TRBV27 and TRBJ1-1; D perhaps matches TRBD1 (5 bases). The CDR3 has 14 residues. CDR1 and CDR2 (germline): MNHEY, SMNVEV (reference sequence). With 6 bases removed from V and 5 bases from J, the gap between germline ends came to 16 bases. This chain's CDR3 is CASSDWDPGTEAFF. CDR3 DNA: TGTGCCAGCAGCGACTGGGACCCGGGAACTGAAGCTTTCTTT.

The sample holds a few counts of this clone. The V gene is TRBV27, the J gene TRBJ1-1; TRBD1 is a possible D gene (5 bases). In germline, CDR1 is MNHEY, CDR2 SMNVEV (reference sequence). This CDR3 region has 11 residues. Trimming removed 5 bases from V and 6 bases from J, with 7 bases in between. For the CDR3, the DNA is TGTGCCAGCAGTGACAGCTCTGAAGCTTTCTTT. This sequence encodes CASSDSSEAFF.

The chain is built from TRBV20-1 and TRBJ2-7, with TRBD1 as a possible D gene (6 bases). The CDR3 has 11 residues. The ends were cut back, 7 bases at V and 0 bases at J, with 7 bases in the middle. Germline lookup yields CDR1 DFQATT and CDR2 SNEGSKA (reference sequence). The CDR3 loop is CSGTDSYEQYF. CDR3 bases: TGCAGTGGGACAGACTCCTACGAGCAGTACTTC.

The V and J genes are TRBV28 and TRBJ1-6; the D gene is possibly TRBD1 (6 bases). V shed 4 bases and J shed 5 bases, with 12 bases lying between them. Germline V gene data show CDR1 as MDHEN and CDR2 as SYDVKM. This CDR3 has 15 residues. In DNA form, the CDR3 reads TGTGCCAGCAGTTCCCAGACAGGCCATAATTCACCCCTCCACTTT. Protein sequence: CASSSQTGHNSPLHF.

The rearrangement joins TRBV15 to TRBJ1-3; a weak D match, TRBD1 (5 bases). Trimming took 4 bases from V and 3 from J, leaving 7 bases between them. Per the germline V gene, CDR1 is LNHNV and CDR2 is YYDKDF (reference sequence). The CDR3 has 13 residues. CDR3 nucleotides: TGTGCCACCAGCATGCAGGGTGGAAACACCATATATTTT. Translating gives CATSMQGGNTIYF. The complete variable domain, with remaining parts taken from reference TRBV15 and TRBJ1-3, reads DAMVIQNPRYQVTQFGKPVTLSCSQTLNHNVMYWYQQKSSQAPKLLFHYYDKDFNNEADTPDNFQSRRPNTSFCFLDIRSPGLGDTAMYLCATSMQGGNTIYFGEGSWLTVV.

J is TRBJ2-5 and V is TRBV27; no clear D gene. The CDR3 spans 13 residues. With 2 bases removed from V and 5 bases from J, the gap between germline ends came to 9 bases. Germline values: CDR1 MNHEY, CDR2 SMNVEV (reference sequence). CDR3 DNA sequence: TGTGCCAGCAGTTTAACATGGAAGGAGACCCAGTACTTC. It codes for CASSLTWKETQYF.

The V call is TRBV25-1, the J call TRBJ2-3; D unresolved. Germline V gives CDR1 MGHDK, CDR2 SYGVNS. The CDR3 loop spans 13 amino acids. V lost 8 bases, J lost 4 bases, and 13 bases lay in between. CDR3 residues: CASARQVADTQYF. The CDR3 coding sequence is TGTGCCAGCGCCCGGCAGGTGGCAGATACGCAGTATTTT.

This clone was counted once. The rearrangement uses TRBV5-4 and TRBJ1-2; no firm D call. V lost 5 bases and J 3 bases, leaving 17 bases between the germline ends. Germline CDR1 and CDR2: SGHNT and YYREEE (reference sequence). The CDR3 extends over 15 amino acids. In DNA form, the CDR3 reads TGTGCCAGCAGACCCGGTTCACAGAGAGACTATGGCTACACCTTC. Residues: CASRPGSQRDYGYTF.

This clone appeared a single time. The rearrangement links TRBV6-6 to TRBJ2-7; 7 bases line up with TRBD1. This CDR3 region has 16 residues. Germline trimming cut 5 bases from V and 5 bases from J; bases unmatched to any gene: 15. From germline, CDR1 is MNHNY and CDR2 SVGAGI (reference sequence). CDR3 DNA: TGTGCCAGCAGTCTACGACAGGGTACGAGGGGAAACGAGCAGTACTTC. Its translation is CASSLRQGTRGNEQYF.